These 3 T cell receptor beta chains share one sample of origin, sequenced in a study of beta chain features in type 1 diabetes. The entirety of the isolated RNA underwent reverse transcription, so expressed TCRB transcripts were sequenced. Method: immunoSEQ multiplex PCR; TCRdb's copy keeps in-frame clones and lacks some. The sample lists around 250,000 clones, about 30% occurring once. The specimen was central memory CD4+ T cells from blood. All receptors come from a man between 25 and 39 years old in good health.

With regard to this clone: This may be a read error, as it is one base from a much larger clone. The chain uses TRBV5-1 and TRBJ2-2; a possible D gene is TRBD2 (6 bases). V was trimmed by 4 bases and J by 4 bases, leaving 11 bases between them. CDR1 is SGHRS, CDR2 YFSETQ, per germline. The CDR3 extends over 14 amino acids. The CDR3 loop is CASSPGLPTGELFF. In DNA, the CDR3 is TGCGCCAGCAGCCCTGGACTACCCACCGGGGAGCTGTTTTTT.

The sample holds many counts of this clone. The same CDR3 can be traced to other DNA sequences in this sample. The chain carries TRBV21-1 and TRBJ2-6; TRBD1, the D gene given by the table, was not confirmed from the DNA. TRBV21-1 is a known pseudogene. The CDR3 sequence is 22 residues long. The CDR3 DNA follows: TGTGCCAGCAGCAAAGCGCTGGGTGGGGACAGTTTGCTTAACTCTGGGGCCAACGTCCTGACTTTC. Its protein product is CASSKALGGDSLLNSGANVLTF.

The chain uses TRBV15 and TRBJ2-5; TRBD2 aligns across 12 bases. CDR1 is LNHNV, CDR2 YYDKDF, per germline (reference sequence). With 0 bases clipped from V and 4 bases from J, the junction kept 3 bases outside the gene matches. The CDR3 runs 16 residues. The CDR3 DNA is TGTGCCACCAGCAGAGATCGGGGACTAGCGGGAGAGACCCAGTACTTC. Translated, it gives CATSRDRGLAGETQYF.